This T cell receptor beta chain was obtained from a study of blood T cells in healthy people across ages. General study results and limits: Diversity of TCR beta per million T cells declined in a roughly linear way with age.

A note on this clonotype: Its antigen remains unidentified.

Germline V gene data show CDR1 as SGHRS and CDR2 as YFSETQ. The V gene end was trimmed by 4 bases and the J gene end by 4 bases; junction bases not matched to a gene: 6. This CDR3 contains 16 residues. Sample-barcoded 5' priming and a J-beta primer mix drove a second PCR of roughly 6 to 12 cycles. TCRdb ran MiXCR on the 5' RACE reads and lists one entry per CDR3 protein. The sample consists of more than 650,000 distinct CDR3 sequences, 20% to 30% of them appearing once. The same specimen was also included in a second study, on T cells of mothers and their children. This second report adds: Donors comprised a few healthy Caucasian mothers plus their six children.

The source material was blood. This sequence originates from a boy younger than 18 in good health. The rearrangement joins TRBV5-1 to TRBJ2-7, with 15 nucleotides matching TRBD2. In nucleotides, the CDR3 is TGCGCCAGCAGCGGAGGGACTAGCGGGGGGCGGTACGAGCAGTACTTC. Translated: CASSGGTSGGRYEQYF.